The entry that follows covers one T cell receptor beta chain sequence. Original analysis: Nucleated cell number was recorded as an estimate derived from reference gene primer amplification. TCRdb's table, derived via immunoSEQ multiplex PCR, lists solely in-frame clones and lacks some. The DNA was the basis for D and trimming; V, J and clone size are from that table. The profile shows over 200,000 clones, approximately 84% of them singletons. This entry is derived from a study of blood T cell repertoires in COVID-19. Study context: From the United States, Italy and Spain came samples of acute and convalescent COVID-19. In each case, the material was cDNA or gDNA derived from T cells, B-cell-depleted T cells, or PBMCs.

The ends were cut back, 8 bases at V and 2 bases at J, with 13 bases in the middle. CDR1 is SGHDN, CDR2 FVKESK, per germline. This CDR3 spans 13 amino acids. The receptor was derived from a woman in her fifties or sixties with active or convalescent COVID-19. Sequenced material: peripheral blood. The chain couples TRBV14 to TRBJ2-7, with D possibly TRBD1 on 6 matching bases. CDR3 nucleotide sequence: TGTGCCAGCGGAAACCCAGGGGCCTACGAGCAGTACTTC. It specifies CASGNPGAYEQYF.